Below are 3 T cell receptor beta chains sequenced from a single sample in a study of PD-1 blockade in classical Hodgkin lymphoma (dated by TCRdb to the early 2020s). Read against the paper, the sample's time point label means: cycle 1 day 1 (C1D1), immediately before nivolumab initiation. All trial patients had relapsed after autologous stem cell transplantation, with cohorts A, B and C differing in prior brentuximab vedotin exposure. The library was built by means of the immunoSEQ multiplex PCR assay. Imported from immuneACCESS, the table was reduced by TCRdb to in-frame sequences with V and J called. These copies leave out some clones; in studies compared against another copy, an unresolved V gene accounts for under half, and the cause of the remainder is not known. The sample table shows 21,000 or so clones, and roughly 72% are seen once. In total, the top ten clones hold about a fifth of the sample.

This specimen was peripheral blood mononuclear cells (PBMCs), taken at baseline. These receptors all come from a human donor with classical Hodgkin lymphoma.

This clone was recorded a few times. The chain is built from TRBV5-5 and TRBJ2-7; TRBD1 agrees at 7 bases. Germline V gene sequence: CDR1 SGHKS, CDR2 YYEKEE (reference sequence). V was clipped by 0 bases and J by 2 bases; unmatched bases: 2. The CDR3 is 14 residues long. The CDR3 spells CASSLEQGTYEQYF. The CDR3 DNA reads TGTGCCAGCAGCTTGGAACAGGGGACCTACGAGCAGTACTTC.

The V call is TRBV7-1, the J call TRBJ1-2; D might be TRBD1 (6 bases). TRBV7-1 is filed as an ORF, its function uncertain. The CDR3 extends over 15 amino acids. The V gene lost 4 bases and the J gene lost 4 bases, with 16 bases spanning the gap. For the CDR3, the DNA is TGTGCCAGCAGCTTAAGTGAGGGGGGCGGCTATGGCTACACCTTC. It translates to CASSLSEGGGYGYTF.

This chain links TRBV9 with TRBJ2-1; D may be TRBD2 (6 bases). V lost 0 bases and J lost 10, with 17 bases in between. CDR3 length: 15 residues. CDR1 and CDR2 (germline): SGDLS, YYNGEE. Here the CDR3 reads CASSVDGTSPWEQFF. As DNA, the CDR3 is TGTGCCAGCAGCGTAGACGGGACTTCTCCATGGGAGCAGTTCTTC.